Detailed here is one T cell receptor beta chain. Using immunoSEQ multiplex PCR, the repertoire was profiled, and TCRdb retains in-frame clones only, with some absent. Among 200,000 to 250,000 clones listed, over 75% were seen once. This entry is derived from a study of blood T cell repertoires in COVID-19. Across the whole study: Donors in the United States, Italy and Spain gave samples during acute or convalescent COVID-19.

CDR1 is SNHLY, CDR2 FYNNEI, per germline. The length of the CDR3 is 14 residues. Trimming left V 4 bases short and J 6 bases short, with 13 bases between. Participants had their cohort set by participant-reported clinical history. This clonotype was obtained from a woman aged 40-49 years with acute COVID-19. This chain links TRBV2 with TRBJ1-5; no reliable D call. The material sequenced was PBMCs or T cells enriched from blood (not recorded which). The CDR3 sequence: CASSVEGLRQPQHF. DNA of the CDR3: TGTGCCAGCAGTGTGGAGGGTCTTCGTCAGCCCCAGCATTTT.